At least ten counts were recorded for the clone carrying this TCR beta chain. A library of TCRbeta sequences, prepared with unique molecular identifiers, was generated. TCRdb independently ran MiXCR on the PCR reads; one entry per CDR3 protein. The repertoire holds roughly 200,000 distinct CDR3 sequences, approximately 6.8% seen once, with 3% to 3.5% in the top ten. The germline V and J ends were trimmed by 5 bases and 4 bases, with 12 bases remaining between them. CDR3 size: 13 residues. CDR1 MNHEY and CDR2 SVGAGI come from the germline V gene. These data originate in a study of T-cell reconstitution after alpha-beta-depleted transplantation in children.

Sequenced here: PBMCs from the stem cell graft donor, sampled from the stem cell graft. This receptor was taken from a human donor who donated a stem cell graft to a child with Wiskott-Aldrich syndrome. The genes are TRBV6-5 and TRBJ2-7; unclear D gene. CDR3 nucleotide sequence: TGTGCCAGCAGTACCACTGACCGTTACGAGCAGTACTTC. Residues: CASSTTDRYEQYF.